These T cell receptor beta chains were read from a single sample in a study of spatial heterogeneity in lung cancer. TCRdb re-called the 5' RACE reads through MiXCR, storing one row per CDR3 protein. In the table there are tens of thousands of distinct CDR3 sequences, less than 6% of which are singletons. The specimen was PBMCs, collected at surgery. These receptors came from a male donor with early-stage non-small cell lung cancer. Both conserved end residues are part of each CDR3. Fields, in order: clone size, V gene, J gene, D gene, CDR3 DNA, CDR3 protein. The D gene is left open where the match is weak. The listing skips clone size in some rows; elsewhere it reads once, few, many or a size class.

many	TRBV6-1	TRBJ2-5	-	TGTGCCAGCAGTGCTACCTGGGGAGGGGGAGAGACCCAGTACTTC	CASSATWGGGETQYF
-	TRBV18	TRBJ1-4	-	TGTGCCACCTCACTCAACAGGGATGAAAAACTGTTTTTT	CATSLNRDEKLFF
medium-sized	TRBV28	TRBJ2-7	-	TGTGCCAGCAGATCCACCTCCGGGACCGACACCTACGAGCAGTACTTC	CASRSTSGTDTYEQYF
-	TRBV12-3/TRBV12-4	TRBJ2-5	-	TGTGCCAGCAGTTTCGTGAGCGAGACCCAGTACTTC	CASSFVSETQYF
few	TRBV12-3/TRBV12-4	TRBJ2-5	-	TGTGCCAGCAGTTACCCCGGGACGTCCCAAGAGACCCAGTACTTC	CASSYPGTSQETQYF
many	TRBV19	TRBJ1-2	-	TGTGCCAGTAGTATAAACAGAAACTATGGCTACACCTTC	CASSINRNYGYTF
many	TRBV28	TRBJ1-5	TRBD1	TGTGCCAGCAGTTTGGGACAGACGTATAGCAATCAGCCCCAGCATTTT	CASSLGQTYSNQPQHF
many	TRBV20-1	TRBJ1-1	-	TGCAGTGCTAGAGGGGAGGGGTCGTACACTGAAGCTTTCTTT	CSARGEGSYTEAFF
many	TRBV5-6	TRBJ1-5	-	TGTGCCAGCAGCGAAGGGGACTCAAATCAGCCCCAGCATTTT	CASSEGDSNQPQHF
many	TRBV29-1	TRBJ2-5	TRBD1	TGCAGCGTTGCCCCACAGGGGGACGGGACCCAGTACTTC	CSVAPQGDGTQYF
many	TRBV30	TRBJ1-6	-	TGTGCCTGGAGTAAAACTTTTTCACCCCTCCACTTT	CAWSKTFSPLHF
once	TRBV30	TRBJ2-1	-	TGTGCCTGTGCCACTGGACTCCGCAATGAGCAGTTCTTC	CACATGLRNEQFF
many	TRBV4-2	TRBJ2-5	TRBD2	TGTGCCAGCAGCCAGGGGGGGGTCAGACGGTACCAAGAGACCCAGTACTTC	CASSQGGVRRYQETQYF
many	TRBV28	TRBJ2-2	TRBD2	TGTGCCAGCAGTCCAACTAGCGGGAACACCGGGGAGCTGTTTTTT	CASSPTSGNTGELFF
many	TRBV19	TRBJ1-2	-	TGTGCCAGTAGCCCCGCCGAGGCAGTCGGCTATGGCTACACCTTC	CASSPAEAVGYGYTF
many	TRBV29-1	TRBJ1-1	TRBD1	TGCAGCGTTGAGGGGACAGGGAAAGAAGCTTTCTTT	CSVEGTGKEAFF
many	TRBV30	TRBJ2-3	TRBD2	TGTGCCTGGAGAGCGGGAGGCACAGATACGCAGTATTTT	CAWRAGGTDTQYF
many	TRBV7-2	TRBJ1-6	-	TGTGCCAGCAGCTCGTGGCCCCGGACAAGACTAAATAATTCACCCCTCCACTTT	CASSSWPRTRLNNSPLHF
many	TRBV5-1	TRBJ2-2	-	TGCGCCAGCAGCTTGACCCCAGGGTTCACCGGGGAGCTGTTTTTT	CASSLTPGFTGELFF
many	TRBV9	TRBJ2-3	-	TGTGCCAGCAGATCCCGGCCCCCAGATACGCAGTATTTT	CASRSRPPDTQYF
-	TRBV7-2	TRBJ2-3	TRBD2	TGTGCCAGCAGCAGCGGGGCCCTCCAGAGGGATACGCAGTATTTT	CASSSGALQRDTQYF
few	TRBV5-1	TRBJ2-7	TRBD2	TGCGCCAGCAGCTCCGGGACTAGCGTCCCCTACGAGCAGTACTTC	CASSSGTSVPYEQYF
many	TRBV4-2	TRBJ2-7	-	TGTGCCAGCAGTCAGGTTGGGGACGAGCAGTACTTC	CASSQVGDEQYF
many	TRBV6-5	TRBJ2-5	TRBD2	TGTGCCAGCAGTCGGACTAGCGGCCAAGAGACCCAGTACTTC	CASSRTSGQETQYF
many	TRBV5-1	TRBJ2-5	TRBD1	TGCGCCAGCAGCTTACAGGGGGCGGAGGAGACCCAGTACTTC	CASSLQGAEETQYF
-	TRBV7-2	TRBJ2-3	TRBD2	TGTGCCAGCAGCTTACAGCGGGGGAGCACAGATACGCAGTATTTT	CASSLQRGSTDTQYF
many	TRBV11-2	TRBJ1-6	TRBD1	TGTGCCAGCAGCACGACAGGGTCCAATTCACCCCTCCACTTT	CASSTTGSNSPLHF
many	TRBV21-1	TRBJ1-2	-	TGTGCCAGCAGCACTGCTTCCGGGACAGGGAATTCTTTCTATGGCTACACCTTC	CASSTASGTGNSFYGYTF
many	TRBV29-1	TRBJ2-3	-	TGCAGCGTTGCCGGGCCAGGTAGTACAGATACGCAGTATTTT	CSVAGPGSTDTQYF
many	TRBV7-3	TRBJ2-3	-	TGTGCCAGCAGCCAACTCCTCCGCACAGATACGCAGTATTTT	CASSQLLRTDTQYF
many	TRBV9	TRBJ2-5	-	TGTGCCAGCAGAAATCTCCTAGACGGGAGAAGGTTGGAGACCCAGTACTTC	CASRNLLDGRRLETQYF
many	TRBV7-2	TRBJ2-3	-	TGTGCCAGCAGCTATTACGTACTAGAAACAGATACGCAGTATTTT	CASSYYVLETDTQYF
many	TRBV7-8	TRBJ1-6	-	TGTGCCAGCAGCTCCAGGGGAGGTAATTCACCCCTCCACTTT	CASSSRGGNSPLHF
many	TRBV7-2	TRBJ2-1	-	TGTGCCAGCAGCTTGGGGTACTATGAGCAGTTCTTC	CASSLGYYEQFF
many	TRBV2	TRBJ2-2	-	TGTGCCAGCAGTAAGGGACAGAACACCGGGGAGCTGTTTTTT	CASSKGQNTGELFF
many	TRBV6-4	TRBJ2-3	-	TGTGCCAGCAGCAGTCGGGATGGGTCCGGCTATACGCAGTATTTT	CASSSRDGSGYTQYF
-	TRBV6-5	TRBJ1-2	-	TGTGCCAGCAGTTACGATGACAGTGCCTATGGCTACACCTTC	CASSYDDSAYGYTF
few	TRBV28	TRBJ1-2	TRBD1	TGTGCCAGCATGGGGGACAGTAGAGGCTACACCTTC	CASMGDSRGYTF
many	TRBV18	TRBJ2-5	-	TGTGCCAGCTCAGGGCCCCAAGAGACCCAGTACTTC	CASSGPQETQYF
many	TRBV7-2	TRBJ2-7	TRBD1	TGTGCCAGCAGCTCCGACAGCCCAGGGGGGCAGTACTTC	CASSSDSPGGQYF
many	TRBV6-6	TRBJ1-5	-	TGTGCCAGCAGTTACGGGACCAGGCAGCCCCAGCATTTT	CASSYGTRQPQHF